Following are 6 T cell receptor beta chains from one sample sequenced in a study of control samples from healthy donors and cancer patients. The assay was immunoSEQ multiplex PCR, and TCRdb's table has in-frame clones only and misses some. The data show roughly 170,000 clones, with about 86% seen just once and 4.9% held by the top ten. The sample taken for sequencing was blood. The receptors originated from a woman in her twenties or thirties in good health.

This clone was detected once. The chain uses TRBV4-1 and TRBJ2-5; 13 nucleotides match TRBD2. The CDR3 totals 22 residues. V lost 1 base and J lost 4; bases outside the gene matches: 21. CDR1 and CDR2 (germline): MGHRA, YSYEKL. CDR3 nucleotides: TGCGCCAGCAGCCAAGTACTTCCATCAGGACTAGCGGGAGTTCGATGGGGAGAGACCCAGTACTTC. Residues: CASSQVLPSGLAGVRWGETQYF.

Turning to this clone: Other DNA sequences from this sample encode an identical CDR3 as well. This rearrangement joins TRBV6-1 to TRBJ2-1, with 8 positions matching TRBD2. V was clipped by 2 bases and J by 0 bases; unmatched bases: 0. CDR3 length: 15 amino acids. Germline values: CDR1 MNHNS, CDR2 SASEGT. The CDR3, as DNA: TGTGCCAGCAGTGAACTAGCGGGCTCCTACAATGAGCAGTTCTTC. It specifies CASSELAGSYNEQFF.

The chain joins TRBV19 to TRBJ2-7; a possible D gene is TRBD1 (5 bases). V lost 5 bases and J lost 7, with 15 bases in between. The germline CDR1 and CDR2 sequences are LNHDA and SQIVND (reference sequence). The CDR3 is 13 residues long. In DNA form, the CDR3 reads TGTGCCAGTAGTCCGCCAGGGTTCGGGGAGCAGTACTTC. Translating it yields CASSPPGFGEQYF.

The V and J genes are TRBV7-9 and TRBJ1-2; D gene unclear. The CDR3 covers 14 residues. Trimming removed 0 bases at V and 6 bases at J, with 11 bases between. Germline CDR1 and CDR2: SEHNR and FQNEAQ (reference sequence). The CDR3 reads CASSLARVFDGYTF. In DNA form, the CDR3 reads TGTGCCAGCAGCTTAGCTCGGGTATTCGATGGCTACACCTTC.

The V gene is TRBV11-2, the J gene TRBJ2-5; the D gene is possibly TRBD1 (6 bases). The CDR3 consists of 16 residues. In germline, CDR1 is SGHAT, CDR2 FQNNGV. V lost 0 bases, J lost 5 bases, and 16 bases lay in between. The chain's CDR3 is CASSLDGGLAGETQYF. CDR3 coding DNA: TGTGCCAGCAGCTTAGATGGGGGCCTAGCTGGTGAGACCCAGTACTTC.

This sequence joins TRBV4-1 and TRBJ2-1; D might be TRBD1 (6 bases). Trimming pared 2 bases from V and 3 bases from J, leaving 8 bases between. The CDR3 is 14 amino acids. Per germline, CDR1 MGHRA and CDR2 YSYEKL. The DNA of the CDR3 is TGCGCCAGCAGCCAACAACAGGGCTACAATGAGCAGTTCTTC. The encoded protein is CASSQQQGYNEQFF.